The 8 T cell receptor beta chains below were found in one sample sequenced in a study of T cell changes during pregnancy in multiple sclerosis (dated by TCRdb to between 2018 and 2021). The library was built by means of the immunoSEQ multiplex PCR assay. The table comes from immuneACCESS by way of TCRdb, which keeps in-frame sequences with V and J called. Part of the clones is missing from these tables; in studies checked, under half for an unresolved V gene and the rest for unknown reasons. Here the sample has fewer than 90,000 clones; roughly 93% occur a single time. Of the sample, about 0.84% is held by the ten largest clones. The sample consisted of peripheral blood, taken in the third trimester of pregnancy. The origin of the receptors is a female donor with multiple sclerosis, enrolled in a pregnancy study.

The V and J genes are TRBV4-2 and TRBJ2-2; TRBD1 might be the D (6 bases). The CDR3 is 14 amino acids. CDR1 is LGHNA, CDR2 YNFKEQ, per germline. V gave up 4 bases and J gave up 4 bases, with 10 bases separating them. The CDR3 sequence is CASSLTGGTGELFF. DNA for the CDR3: TGTGCCAGCAGCCTGACAGGCGGCACCGGGGAGCTGTTTTTT.

The CDR3 DNA sequence: TGTGCCAGCAGCTTAACCGGCGGGGGGGGCAATGAGCAGTTCTTC. Translating gives CASSLTGGGGNEQFF. This chain links TRBV7-3 with TRBJ2-1; 9 nucleotides align to TRBD2. The V gene's germline CDR1 is SGHTA and CDR2 FQGTGA. CDR3 length: 15 residues. V shed 0 bases, J shed 6 bases, and the junction held 3 bases outside the gene matches.

This clone was picked up a small number of times. The chain joins TRBV27 to TRBJ2-7, with a tentative D call TRBD1 (6 bases). The CDR3 spans 15 residues. Germline V gives CDR1 MNHEY, CDR2 SMNVEV (reference sequence). Trimming pared 0 bases from V and 6 bases from J, leaving 15 bases between. CDR3 nucleotide sequence: TGTGCCAGCAGTTTATCGGGAAGGGGGAGTCGCGAGCAGTACTTC. Translation: CASSLSGRGSREQYF.

This clone was found once. The chain employs TRBV6-5 and TRBJ2-2; TRBD1 aligns across 7 bases. V dropped 6 bases and J dropped 3; count of bases not matched to a gene: 4. The germline V gene encodes CDR1 MNHEY and CDR2 SVGAGI. The CDR3 loop spans 14 amino acids. As DNA, the CDR3 is TGTGCCAGCAGACGCACAGGGGACACCGGGGAGCTGTTTTTT. This sequence encodes CASRRTGDTGELFF.

The chain links TRBV30 to TRBJ1-2; tentative D call: TRBD1 (5 bases). Germline lookup yields CDR1 GTSNPN and CDR2 SVGIG (reference sequence). The V end was cut by 4 bases, the J end by 8 bases, with 20 bases between. CDR3 length equals 14 residues. The CDR3 here is CAWIPAGDYRGYTF. The CDR3 DNA reads TGTGCCTGGATCCCGGCGGGGGATTATAGAGGCTACACCTTC.

This chain connects TRBV28 to TRBJ2-3; TRBD2 matches at 11 bases. The CDR3 contains 17 residues. In germline, CDR1 is MDHEN, CDR2 SYDVKM. V was pared by 6 bases and J by 0 bases, with 8 bases of the junction left unmatched. The CDR3 loop is CASSTILAGESTDTQYF. The DNA of the CDR3 is TGTGCCAGCAGCACTATACTAGCGGGAGAGAGCACAGATACGCAGTATTTT.

This chain uses TRBV6-4 with TRBJ1-1; the D is unclear. Looked up from germline, CDR1 is MRHNA and CDR2 is SNTAGT. The CDR3 sequence is 13 residues long. Trimming took off 6 bases at V and 1 base at J, with 9 bases between the two ends. In DNA form, the CDR3 reads TGTGCCAGCAGGGAAGGAGAGAACACTGAAGCTTTCTTT. This sequence encodes CASREGENTEAFF.

The rearrangement joins TRBV10-2 to TRBJ1-1; D is undetermined. The germline gives CDR1 WSHSY, CDR2 SAAADI. The ends were cut back, 7 bases at V and 6 bases at J, with 15 bases in the middle. CDR3 length equals 13 residues. The CDR3 reads CASIDRGWAEAFF. In DNA, the CDR3 is TGCGCCAGCATTGACCGGGGTTGGGCTGAAGCTTTCTTT.